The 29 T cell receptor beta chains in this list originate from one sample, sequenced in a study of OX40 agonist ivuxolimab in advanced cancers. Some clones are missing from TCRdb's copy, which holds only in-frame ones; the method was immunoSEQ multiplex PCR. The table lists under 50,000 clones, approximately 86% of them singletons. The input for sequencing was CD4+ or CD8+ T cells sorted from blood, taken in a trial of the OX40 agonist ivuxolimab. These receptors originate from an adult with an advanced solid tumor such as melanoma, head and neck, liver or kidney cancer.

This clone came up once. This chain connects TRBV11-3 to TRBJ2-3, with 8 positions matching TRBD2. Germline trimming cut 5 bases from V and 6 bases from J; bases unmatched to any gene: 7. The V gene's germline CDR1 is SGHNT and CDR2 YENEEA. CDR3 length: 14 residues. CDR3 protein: CASSRSGARDTQYF. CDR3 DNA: TGTGCCAGCAGCCGTAGCGGGGCCAGGGATACGCAGTATTTT.

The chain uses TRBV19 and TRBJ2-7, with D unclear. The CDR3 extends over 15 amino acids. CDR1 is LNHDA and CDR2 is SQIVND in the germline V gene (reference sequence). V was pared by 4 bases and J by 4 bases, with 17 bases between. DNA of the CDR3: TGTGCCAGTAGTACGTCAGTCTCGAAGGTGTACGAGCAGTACTTC. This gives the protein CASSTSVSKVYEQYF.

In DNA, the CDR3 is TGTGCCAGCAGCTTAGAGGCGGCAGCCTCCTACGAGCAGTACTTC. Its translation: CASSLEAAASYEQYF. This sequence joins TRBV7-6 and TRBJ2-7; D not resolved. Germline V gene lookup returns CDR1 SGHVS and CDR2 FNYEAQ. This CDR3 has 15 amino acids. V dropped 1 base and J dropped 0 bases, with 10 bases sitting between them.

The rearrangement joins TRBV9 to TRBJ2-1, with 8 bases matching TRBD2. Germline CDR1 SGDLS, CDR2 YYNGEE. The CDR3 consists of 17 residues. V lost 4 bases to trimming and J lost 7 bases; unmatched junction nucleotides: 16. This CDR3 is CASSITARAGGRNEQFF. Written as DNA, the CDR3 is TGTGCCAGCAGCATTACAGCCCGGGCGGGAGGTAGGAATGAGCAGTTCTTC. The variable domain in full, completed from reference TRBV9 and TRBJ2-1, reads DSGVTQTPKHLITATGQRVTLRCSPRSGDLSVYWYQQSLDQGLQFLIQYYNGEERAKGNILERFSAQQFPDLHSELNLSSLELGDSALYFCASSITARAGGRNEQFFGPGTRLTVL.

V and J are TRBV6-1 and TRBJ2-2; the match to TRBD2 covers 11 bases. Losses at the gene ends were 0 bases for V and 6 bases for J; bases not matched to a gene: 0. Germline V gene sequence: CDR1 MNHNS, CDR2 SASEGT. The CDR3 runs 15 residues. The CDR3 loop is CASSEASGGAGELFF. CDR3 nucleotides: TGTGCCAGCAGTGAAGCTAGCGGGGGGGCCGGGGAGCTGTTTTTT.

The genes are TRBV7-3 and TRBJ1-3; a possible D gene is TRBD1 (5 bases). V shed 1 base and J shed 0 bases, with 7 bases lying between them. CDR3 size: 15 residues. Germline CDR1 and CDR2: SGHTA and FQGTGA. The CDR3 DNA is TGTGCCAGCAGCTTAATGGGGGGCTCTGGAAACACCATATATTTT. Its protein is CASSLMGGSGNTIYF.

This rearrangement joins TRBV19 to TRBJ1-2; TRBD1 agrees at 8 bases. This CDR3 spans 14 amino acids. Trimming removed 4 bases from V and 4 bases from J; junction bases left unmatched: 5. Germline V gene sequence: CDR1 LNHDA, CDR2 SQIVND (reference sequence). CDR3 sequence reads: CASSRGQGFYGYTF. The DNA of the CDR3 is TGTGCCAGTAGTAGAGGACAGGGATTCTATGGCTACACCTTC.

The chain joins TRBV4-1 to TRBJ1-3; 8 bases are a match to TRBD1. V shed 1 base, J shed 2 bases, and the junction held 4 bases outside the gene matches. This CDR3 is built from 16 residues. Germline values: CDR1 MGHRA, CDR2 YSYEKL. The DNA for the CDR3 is TGCGCCAGCAGCCAAGGGACAGGGACCCCTGGAAACACCATATATTTT. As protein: CASSQGTGTPGNTIYF.

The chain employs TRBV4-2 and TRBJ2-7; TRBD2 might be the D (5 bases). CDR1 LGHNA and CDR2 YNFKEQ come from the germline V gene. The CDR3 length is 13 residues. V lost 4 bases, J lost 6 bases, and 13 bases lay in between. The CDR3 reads CASSLNSSPEQYF. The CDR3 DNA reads TGTGCCAGCAGCCTAAATTCTAGCCCCGAGCAGTACTTC.

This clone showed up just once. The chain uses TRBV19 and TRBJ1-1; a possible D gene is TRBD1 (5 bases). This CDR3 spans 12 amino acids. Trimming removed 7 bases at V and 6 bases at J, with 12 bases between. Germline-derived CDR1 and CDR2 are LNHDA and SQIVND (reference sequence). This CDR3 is CASKGVGPEAFF. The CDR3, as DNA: TGTGCCAGTAAAGGGGTAGGGCCTGAAGCTTTCTTT.

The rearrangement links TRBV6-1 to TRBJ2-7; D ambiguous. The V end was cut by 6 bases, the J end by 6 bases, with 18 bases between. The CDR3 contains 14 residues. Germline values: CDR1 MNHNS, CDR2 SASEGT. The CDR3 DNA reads TGTGCCAGCAGAAACAGCCATGTTTCAACCGAGCAGTACTTC. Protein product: CASRNSHVSTEQYF.

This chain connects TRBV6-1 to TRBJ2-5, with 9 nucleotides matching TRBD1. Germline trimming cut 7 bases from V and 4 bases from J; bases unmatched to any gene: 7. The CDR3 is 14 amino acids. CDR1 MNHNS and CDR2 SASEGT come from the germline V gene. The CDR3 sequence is CASTEMTGGETQYF. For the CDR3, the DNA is TGTGCCAGCACCGAGATGACAGGGGGAGAGACCCAGTACTTC.

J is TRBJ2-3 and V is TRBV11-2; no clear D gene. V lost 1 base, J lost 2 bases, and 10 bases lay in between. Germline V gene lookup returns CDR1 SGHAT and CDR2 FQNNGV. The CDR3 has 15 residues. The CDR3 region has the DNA TGTGCCAGCAGCTTAGGGTACGGGCACACAGATACGCAGTATTTT. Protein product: CASSLGYGHTDTQYF.

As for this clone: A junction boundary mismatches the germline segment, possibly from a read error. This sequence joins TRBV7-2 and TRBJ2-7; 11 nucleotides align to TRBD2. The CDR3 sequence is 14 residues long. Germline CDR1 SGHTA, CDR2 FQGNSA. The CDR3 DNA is TGTGCCAGCAGTTTAGCGGGAGGGGACTACGAGCAGTACTTC. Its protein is CASSLAGGDYEQYF.

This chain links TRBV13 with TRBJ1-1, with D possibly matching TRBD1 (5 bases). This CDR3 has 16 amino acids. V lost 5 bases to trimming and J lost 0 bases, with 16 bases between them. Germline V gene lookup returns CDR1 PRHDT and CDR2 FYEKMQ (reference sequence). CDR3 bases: TGTGCCAGCAGCGTAGAGGGGACCCACATGAACACTGAAGCTTTCTTT. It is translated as CASSVEGTHMNTEAFF.

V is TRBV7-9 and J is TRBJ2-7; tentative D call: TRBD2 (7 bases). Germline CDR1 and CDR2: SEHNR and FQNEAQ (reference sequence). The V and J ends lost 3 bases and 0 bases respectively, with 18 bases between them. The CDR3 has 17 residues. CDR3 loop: CASSFRGGDWVSYEQYF. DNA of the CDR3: TGTGCCAGCAGCTTCAGAGGGGGGGATTGGGTCTCCTACGAGCAGTACTTC.

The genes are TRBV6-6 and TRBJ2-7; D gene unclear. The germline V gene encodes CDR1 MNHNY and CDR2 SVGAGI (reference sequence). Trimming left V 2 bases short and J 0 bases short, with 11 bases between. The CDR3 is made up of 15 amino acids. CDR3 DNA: TGTGCCAGCAGTTACGGGTCCAGTAGCTCCTACGAGCAGTACTTC. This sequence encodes CASSYGSSSSYEQYF.

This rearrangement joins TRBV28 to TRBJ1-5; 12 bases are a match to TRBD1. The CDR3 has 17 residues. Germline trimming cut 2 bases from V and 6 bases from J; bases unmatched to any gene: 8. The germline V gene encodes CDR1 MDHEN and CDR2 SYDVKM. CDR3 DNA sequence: TGTGCCAGCAGTTTACGCGGGACAGGGGGCTCTGGTCAGCCCCAGCATTTT. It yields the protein CASSLRGTGGSGQPQHF.

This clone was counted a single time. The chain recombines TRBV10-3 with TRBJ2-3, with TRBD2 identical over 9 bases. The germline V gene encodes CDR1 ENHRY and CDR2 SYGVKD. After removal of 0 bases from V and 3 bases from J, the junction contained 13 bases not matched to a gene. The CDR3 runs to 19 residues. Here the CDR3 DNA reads TGTGCCATCAGTGAGTCGGGGAGTACCGTAGCGGGAGTGACAGATACGCAGTATTTT. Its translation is CAISESGSTVAGVTDTQYF.

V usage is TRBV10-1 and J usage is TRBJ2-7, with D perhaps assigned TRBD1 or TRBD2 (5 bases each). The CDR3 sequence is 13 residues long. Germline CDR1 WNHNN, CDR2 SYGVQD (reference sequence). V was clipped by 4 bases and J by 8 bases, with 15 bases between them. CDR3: CASSGRVEGQQYF. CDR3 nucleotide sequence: TGCGCCAGCAGTGGAAGGGTAGAGGGGCAGCAGTACTTC.

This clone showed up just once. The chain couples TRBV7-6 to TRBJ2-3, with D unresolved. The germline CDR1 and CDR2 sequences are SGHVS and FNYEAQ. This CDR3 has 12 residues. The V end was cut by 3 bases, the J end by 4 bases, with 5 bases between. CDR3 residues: CASSFLADTQYF. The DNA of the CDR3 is TGTGCCAGCAGCTTCCTTGCAGATACGCAGTATTTT.

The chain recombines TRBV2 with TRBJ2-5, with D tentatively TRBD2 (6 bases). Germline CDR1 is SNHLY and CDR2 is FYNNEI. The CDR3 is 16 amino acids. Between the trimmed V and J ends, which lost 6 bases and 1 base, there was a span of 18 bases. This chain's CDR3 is CASRKGAGRRQETQYF. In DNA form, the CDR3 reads TGTGCCAGCAGGAAAGGGGCAGGGAGGCGCCAAGAGACCCAGTACTTC.

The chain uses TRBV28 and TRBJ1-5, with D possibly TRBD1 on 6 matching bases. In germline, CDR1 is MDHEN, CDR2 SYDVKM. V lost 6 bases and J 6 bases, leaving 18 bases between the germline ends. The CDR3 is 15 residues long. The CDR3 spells CASSLRGGAIQPQHF. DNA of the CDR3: TGTGCCAGCAGCTTGAGGGGGGGGGCTATTCAGCCCCAGCATTTT. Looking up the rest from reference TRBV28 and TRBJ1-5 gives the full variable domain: DVKVTQSSRYLVKRTGEKVFLECVQDMDHENMFWYRQDPGLGLRLIYFSYDVKMKEKGDIPEGYSVSREKKERFSLILESASTNQTSMYLCASSLRGGAIQPQHFGDGTRLSIL.

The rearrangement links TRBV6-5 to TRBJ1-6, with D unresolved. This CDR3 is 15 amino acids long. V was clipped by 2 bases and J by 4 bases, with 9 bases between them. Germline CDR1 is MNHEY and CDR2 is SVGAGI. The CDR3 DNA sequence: TGTGCCAGCAGTTACGAAGAGTCATATAATTCACCCCTCCACTTT. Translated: CASSYEESYNSPLHF.

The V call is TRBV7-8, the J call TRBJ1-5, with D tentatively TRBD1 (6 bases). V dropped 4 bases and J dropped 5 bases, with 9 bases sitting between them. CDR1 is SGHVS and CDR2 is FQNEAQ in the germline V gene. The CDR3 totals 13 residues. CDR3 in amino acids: CASSSTGHQPQHF. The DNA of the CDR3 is TGTGCCAGCAGCTCGACAGGCCATCAGCCCCAGCATTTT.

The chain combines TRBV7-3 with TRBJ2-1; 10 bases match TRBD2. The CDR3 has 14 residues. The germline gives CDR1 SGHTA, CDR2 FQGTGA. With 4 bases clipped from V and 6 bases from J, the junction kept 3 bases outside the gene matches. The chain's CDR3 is CASSSGLAVNEQFF. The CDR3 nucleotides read TGTGCCAGCAGCTCCGGACTAGCGGTCAATGAGCAGTTCTTC.

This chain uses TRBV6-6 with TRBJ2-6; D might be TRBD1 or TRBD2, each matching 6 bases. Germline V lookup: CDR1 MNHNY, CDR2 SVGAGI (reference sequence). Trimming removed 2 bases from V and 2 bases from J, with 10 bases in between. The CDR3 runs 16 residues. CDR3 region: CASSYAGHTGANVLTF. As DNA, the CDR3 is TGTGCCAGCAGTTACGCGGGACACACTGGGGCCAACGTCCTGACTTTC.

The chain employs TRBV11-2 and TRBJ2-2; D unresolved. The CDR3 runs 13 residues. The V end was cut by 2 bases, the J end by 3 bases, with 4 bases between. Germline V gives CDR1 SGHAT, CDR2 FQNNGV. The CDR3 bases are TGTGCCAGCAGCTTACAGTACACCGGGGAGCTGTTTTTT. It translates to CASSLQYTGELFF.

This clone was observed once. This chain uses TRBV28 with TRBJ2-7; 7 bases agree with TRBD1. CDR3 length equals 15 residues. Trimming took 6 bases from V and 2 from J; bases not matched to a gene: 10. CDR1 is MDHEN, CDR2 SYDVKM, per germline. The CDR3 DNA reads TGTGCCAGCAGATCAACAGGGGAGAGCCCCTACGAGCAGTACTTC. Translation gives CASRSTGESPYEQYF.